These 15 T cell receptor beta chains share one sample of origin, sequenced in a study of blood T cell repertoires in COVID-19 (dated by TCRdb to 2018 to 2020). Library creation used the immunoSEQ multiplex PCR assay. TCRdb carries this immuneACCESS record with in-frame sequences only. Its versions omit some clonotypes, under half of them owing to an unresolved V gene in the studies checked, with the rest unexplained. In all, the sample holds 200,000 or so clones, and around four fifths of those were seen once. The top ten hold around 0.93% of the sample. Specimen: peripheral blood. The source is a man aged 55-75 years with COVID-19, enrolled during active disease.

The chain recombines TRBV5-1 with TRBJ1-4, with TRBD1 identical over 11 bases. The CDR3 runs 14 residues. Germline V gene lookup returns CDR1 SGHRS and CDR2 YFSETQ. The J segment lost 7 bases and the V segment lost 4 bases, leaving 3 bases of the junction unmatched. The chain's CDR3 is CASSGTGGTEKLFF. The CDR3 coding sequence is TGCGCCAGCAGCGGGACAGGGGGAACTGAAAAACTGTTTTTT.

Comments on this clone: The sample carries other DNA sequences with the same CDR3. The chain uses TRBV6-5 and TRBJ1-1, with 9 bases that match TRBD1. In germline, CDR1 is MNHEY, CDR2 SVGAGI. The CDR3 has 14 residues. The V and J ends lost 4 bases and 4 bases, in that order; junction bases with no gene match: 4. CDR3 in amino acids: CASSFDRGGTEAFF. Here the CDR3 DNA reads TGTGCCAGCAGTTTCGACAGGGGGGGCACTGAAGCTTTCTTT.

This clone showed up just a few times. This sequence joins TRBV18 and TRBJ2-1; the match to TRBD2 covers 10 bases. The CDR3 is 16 residues long. Germline V gives CDR1 KGHSH, CDR2 LQKENI. V was pared by 5 bases and J by 8 bases, with 12 bases of the junction left unmatched. CDR3 loop: CASSASTSGFEYEQFF. As DNA, the CDR3 is TGTGCCAGCTCAGCCTCGACTAGCGGGTTCGAGTATGAGCAGTTCTTC.

In regard to this clone: The sample contains more than one DNA sequence encoding this CDR3. This chain links TRBV12-3 or TRBV12-4 with TRBJ1-1, with D maybe TRBD1 (5 bases). The CDR3 spans 13 residues. V lost 3 bases and J lost 5, with 10 bases in between. CDR3 DNA: TGTGCCAGCAGTTTCGGGGGTGGAACTGAAGCTTTCTTT. Amino acids: CASSFGGGTEAFF.

CDR3 in amino acids: CASSPGQGRLSDTQYF. CDR3 bases: TGTGCCAGCAGCCCCGGACAGGGGAGGTTGTCAGATACGCAGTATTTT. The chain is built from TRBV7-9 and TRBJ2-3; 9 bases are a match to TRBD1. With 5 bases clipped from V and 4 bases from J, the junction kept 10 bases outside the gene matches. Germline V CDR1 and CDR2: SEHNR, FQNEAQ (reference sequence). The CDR3 is 16 residues long.

The chain links TRBV7-9 to TRBJ2-7; D is perhaps TRBD1 (5 bases). V shed 1 base and J shed 0 bases, with 7 bases lying between them. Looked up from germline, CDR1 is SEHNR and CDR2 is FQNEAQ (reference sequence). This CDR3 is built from 14 residues. CDR3 amino acids: CASSLGTRSYEQYF. The CDR3 coding sequence is TGTGCCAGCAGCTTAGGGACACGCTCCTACGAGCAGTACTTC.

Only one count was recorded for this clone. This chain links TRBV10-2 with TRBJ1-1, with 7 bases fitting TRBD1. This CDR3 is 13 amino acids long. V shed 6 bases, J shed 8 bases, and the junction held 9 bases outside the gene matches. The germline CDR1 and CDR2 sequences are WSHSY and SAAADI. CDR3 amino acids: CASRERQGSEAFF. The CDR3 DNA is TGCGCCAGCAGGGAGAGACAGGGAAGCGAAGCTTTCTTT.

V gene TRBV5-4 combines with J gene TRBJ2-7; 10 bases agree with TRBD2. The CDR3 runs to 16 residues. J gave up 5 bases and V 7 bases, and 15 bases lay outside the gene matches. CDR1 and CDR2 (germline): SGHNT, YYREEE (reference sequence). CDR3 in DNA: TGTGCCAGCTCCCCCGGGGGGGCTAGCGGGAGTCACGAGCAGTACTTC. It is translated as CASSPGGASGSHEQYF.

The chain uses TRBV18 and TRBJ1-1; the match to TRBD1 covers 12 bases. CDR3 length equals 16 residues. Germline V gene lookup returns CDR1 KGHSH and CDR2 LQKENI. V was pared by 2 bases and J by 0 bases, with 1 base of the junction left unmatched. The DNA for the CDR3 is TGTGCCAGCTCACCAGGGACAGGGGGCTTGAACACTGAAGCTTTCTTT. Its protein is CASSPGTGGLNTEAFF.

The chain employs TRBV10-1 and TRBJ1-5; D remains unclear. The V gene's germline CDR1 is WNHNN and CDR2 SYGVQD (reference sequence). The V end lost 3 bases, the J end lost 3 bases, and 9 bases lay between the germline ends. This CDR3 has 14 residues. This chain's CDR3 is CASSEGRDNQPQHF. The CDR3, as DNA: TGCGCCAGCAGTGAAGGGAGGGACAATCAGCCCCAGCATTTT.

The rearrangement links TRBV6-5 to TRBJ1-2; 8 nucleotides agree with TRBD1. The ends lost 2 bases at V and 6 bases at J; junction bases unmatched: 5. Germline values: CDR1 MNHEY, CDR2 SVGAGI. This CDR3 is 14 amino acids long. The CDR3 region has the DNA TGTGCCAGCAGTTACCTGACAGGGGAAAATGGCTACACCTTC. Translating it yields CASSYLTGENGYTF.

V and J are TRBV4-1 and TRBJ1-1; D ambiguous. Trimming removed 0 bases at V and 6 bases at J, with 8 bases between. The CDR3 is made up of 13 amino acids. Per germline, CDR1 MGHRA and CDR2 YSYEKL. The DNA for the CDR3 is TGCGCCAGCAGCCAAGAGGTGCCGGCTGAAGCTTTCTTT. Translating gives CASSQEVPAEAFF.

The chain uses TRBV18 and TRBJ1-6; D might be TRBD1 (5 bases). Germline loops: CDR1 KGHSH, CDR2 LQKENI. V was clipped by 0 bases and J by 13 bases, with 16 bases between them. The CDR3 length is 15 residues. CDR3 nucleotides: TGTGCCAGCTCACCACCGTCGCAGGGCTCTCAGCCCCTCCACTTT. Its protein is CASSPPSQGSQPLHF.

The rearrangement uses TRBV30 and TRBJ1-1; 9 bases map to TRBD1. V shed 8 bases and J 4 bases; nucleotides not matched to a gene: 5. From germline, CDR1 is GTSNPN and CDR2 SVGIG (reference sequence). The CDR3 runs to 12 residues. Here the CDR3 DNA reads TGTGCCACGACGACAGGGGGCACTGAAGCTTTCTTT. It codes for CATTTGGTEAFF.

The chain carries TRBV6-1 and TRBJ1-2, with TRBD1 as a possible D gene (5 bases). CDR1 and CDR2 (germline): MNHNS, SASEGT. The CDR3 runs 16 residues. V was pared by 1 base and J by 1 base, with 13 bases between. The CDR3 sequence: CASSEGGGGSNYGYTF. In DNA, the CDR3 is TGTGCCAGCAGTGAAGGGGGGGGAGGCAGTAACTATGGCTACACCTTC.